The rows below give T cell receptor beta chains drawn from one sample of a study of blood T cell repertoires in COVID-19. The assay was immunoSEQ multiplex PCR, and TCRdb's table has in-frame clones only and misses some. The sample includes 75,000 to 95,000 clones, just under 80% of them seen just once. Material for sequencing was peripheral blood. Source of these receptors: a man aged 60 to 69 with COVID-19, enrolled during active disease. CDR3s include the opening cysteine and the closing phenylalanine or tryptophan. Each record gives: clone size, J gene, V gene, D gene, CDR3 protein, CDR3 DNA. D genes are given only for firm matches. Only some rows state a clone size, as once, few, many or a class for expanded clones.

size: -; J: TRBJ2-7; V: TRBV12-3/TRBV12-4; D: -; CDR3: CASREYYEQYF; DNA: TGTGCCAGCAGGGAGTATTACGAGCAGTACTTC
size: few; J: TRBJ2-2; V: TRBV29-1; D: TRBD2; CDR3: CSARTSPGELFF; DNA: TGCAGCGCTAGGACTAGCCCCGGGGAGCTGTTTTTT
size: -; J: TRBJ1-2; V: TRBV7-3; D: -; CDR3: CASSPAEGYGYTF; DNA: TGTGCCAGCAGCCCCGCGGAGGGGTATGGCTACACCTTC
size: -; J: TRBJ2-1; V: TRBV9; D: -; CDR3: CASVRGIGTLDNEQFF; DNA: TGTGCCAGCGTGCGGGGCATTGGGACCCTAGACAATGAGCAGTTCTTC
size: -; J: TRBJ2-5; V: TRBV6-5; D: -; CDR3: CANQGYQETQYF; DNA: TGTGCCAATCAGGGGTACCAAGAGACCCAGTACTTC
size: -; J: TRBJ2-2; V: TRBV3-1/TRBV3-2; D: -; CDR3: CASSQGAANTGELFF; DNA: TGTGCCAGCAGCCAAGGGGCAGCGAACACCGGGGAGCTGTTTTTT
size: -; J: TRBJ2-1; V: TRBV9; D: TRBD2; CDR3: CASSAPARTSGGNEQFF; DNA: TGTGCCAGCAGCGCGCCCGCCCGGACTAGCGGGGGCAATGAGCAGTTCTTC
size: -; J: TRBJ1-2; V: TRBV28; D: -; CDR3: CASSLFSAAQGGYTF; DNA: TGTGCCAGCAGTTTATTTTCAGCGGCCCAGGGGGGCTACACCTTC
size: -; J: TRBJ1-1; V: TRBV7-3; D: TRBD1; CDR3: CASSLTGVTEAFF; DNA: TGTGCCAGCAGCCTGACAGGGGTCACTGAAGCTTTCTTT
size: -; J: TRBJ1-4; V: TRBV6-5; D: -; CDR3: CASRRALNEKLFF; DNA: TGTGCCAGCAGGCGGGCCCTTAATGAAAAACTGTTTTTT
size: few; J: TRBJ2-5; V: TRBV11-2; D: TRBD2; CDR3: CASSLGGLAGQETQYF; DNA: TGTGCCAGCAGCTTAGGAGGGCTAGCGGGGCAAGAGACCCAGTACTTC
size: -; J: TRBJ1-1; V: TRBV9; D: -; CDR3: CASNGEGVNTEAFF; DNA: TGTGCCAGCAACGGAGAGGGTGTGAACACTGAAGCTTTCTTT
size: -; J: TRBJ2-3; V: TRBV18; D: TRBD1; CDR3: CASSPDRGSTDTQYF; DNA: TGTGCCAGCTCACCCGACAGGGGAAGCACAGATACGCAGTATTTT
size: -; J: TRBJ1-2; V: TRBV19; D: -; CDR3: CASRQRSEGFDYGYTF; DNA: TGTGCCAGTCGACAGCGCTCGGAGGGATTTGACTATGGCTACACCTTC
size: -; J: TRBJ2-3; V: TRBV7-9; D: -; CDR3: CASSLKKTDTDTQYF; DNA: TGTGCCAGCAGCTTAAAAAAGACAGACACAGATACGCAGTATTTT
size: -; J: TRBJ2-7; V: TRBV18; D: TRBD1; CDR3: CASSPTKGTGGGEQYF; DNA: TGTGCCAGCTCACCGACGAAAGGGACAGGGGGCGGCGAGCAGTACTTC
size: -; J: TRBJ1-5; V: TRBV19; D: -; CDR3: CASTGIGGNQPQHF; DNA: TGTGCCAGTACAGGGATCGGAGGCAATCAGCCCCAGCATTTT
size: -; J: TRBJ2-7; V: TRBV2; D: -; CDR3: CASSEAATESYEQYF; DNA: TGTGCCAGCAGTGAAGCGGCGACAGAGTCCTACGAGCAGTACTTC
size: -; J: TRBJ2-1; V: TRBV2; D: -; CDR3: CASSLLTGYNEQFF; DNA: TGTGCCAGCAGTCTCCTGACTGGCTACAATGAGCAGTTCTTC
size: -; J: TRBJ2-7; V: TRBV18; D: -; CDR3: CASSPQRRNSYEQYF; DNA: TGTGCCAGCTCACCCCAGCGGAGGAATTCCTACGAGCAGTACTTC
size: once; J: TRBJ1-2; V: TRBV5-4; D: -; CDR3: CASSFGTRSGYTF; DNA: TGTGCCAGCAGCTTTGGGACAAGAAGTGGCTACACCTTC
size: -; J: TRBJ2-1; V: TRBV7-7; D: -; CDR3: CASSLVSASEQFF; DNA: TGTGCTAGCAGCTTAGTATCAGCGAGCGAGCAGTTCTTC
size: -; J: TRBJ1-2; V: TRBV7-8; D: -; CDR3: CASSFPGEYGYTF; DNA: TGTGCCAGCAGCTTTCCAGGCGAATATGGCTACACCTTC
size: few; J: TRBJ2-7; V: TRBV12-5; D: TRBD1; CDR3: CASGPTGTGSDEQYF; DNA: TGTGCTAGTGGTCCAACCGGGACAGGGTCCGACGAGCAGTACTTC
size: -; J: TRBJ1-6; V: TRBV12-3/TRBV12-4; D: -; CDR3: CASRSTGSPLHF; DNA: TGTGCCAGCAGAAGTACAGGTTCACCCCTCCACTTT
size: -; J: TRBJ2-7; V: TRBV15; D: -; CDR3: CATSRGGGGQYEQYF; DNA: TGTGCCACCAGCAGAGGGGGAGGAGGGCAGTACGAGCAGTACTTC
size: -; J: TRBJ2-1; V: TRBV7-9; D: TRBD2; CDR3: CASSLAGLAGRDEQFF; DNA: TGTGCCAGCAGCTTAGCTGGCCTAGCGGGAAGGGATGAGCAGTTCTTC
size: once; J: TRBJ2-2; V: TRBV6-2/TRBV6-3; D: TRBD1; CDR3: CASSYPRPRDRSTGELFF; DNA: TGTGCCAGCAGTTACCCACGACCCCGGGACAGGAGCACCGGGGAGCTGTTTTTT
size: once; J: TRBJ2-1; V: TRBV6-2/TRBV6-3; D: -; CDR3: CASSWDFLGSISYNEQFF; DNA: TGTGCCAGCAGTTGGGACTTTTTGGGGTCTATTTCCTACAATGAGCAGTTCTTC
size: -; J: TRBJ1-5; V: TRBV28; D: -; CDR3: CASRRRWGGNQPQHF; DNA: TGTGCCAGCAGACGAAGGTGGGGAGGCAATCAGCCCCAGCATTTT
size: -; J: TRBJ1-4; V: TRBV19; D: TRBD1; CDR3: CASSTQGEGEKLFF; DNA: TGTGCCAGTAGTACACAGGGGGAAGGTGAAAAACTGTTTTTT
size: -; J: TRBJ1-2; V: TRBV3-1/TRBV3-2; D: TRBD1; CDR3: CASSQAGQGISGYTF; DNA: TGTGCCAGCAGCCAAGCCGGACAGGGGATCAGTGGCTACACCTTC
size: once; J: TRBJ2-5; V: TRBV12-3/TRBV12-4; D: -; CDR3: CASSLWQQETQYF; DNA: TGTGCCAGCAGTTTGTGGCAGCAAGAGACCCAGTACTTC